This T cell receptor (beta chain) was sequenced in a study of CD4+ T cells in melanoma. Method: immunoSEQ multiplex PCR; TCRdb's copy keeps in-frame clones and lacks some. Of more than 15,000 clones detected, roughly four fifths appear once; the ten largest clones hold about an eighth. Whole-study findings and limits: CD8+ T cell, macrophage and B cell function reportedly correlated with neoantigen-specific CD4+ T cells. Reportedly, melanoma neoantigen-specific CD4+ T cells showed varied differentiation states.

Germline values: CDR1 MGHRA, CDR2 YSYEKL. The CDR3 is made up of 12 amino acids. With 1 base removed from V and 7 bases from J, the gap between germline ends came to 8 bases. Note on this clone: Antigen unknown.

The clonotype was recovered from a human donor with melanoma. The sample consisted of cells from a culture (not recorded whether cultured in vitro). V usage is TRBV4-1 and J usage is TRBJ2-7, with no clear D. DNA of the CDR3: TGCGCCAGCAGCCAAGCCCTTGGGGAGCAGTACTTC. It translates to CASSQALGEQYF.